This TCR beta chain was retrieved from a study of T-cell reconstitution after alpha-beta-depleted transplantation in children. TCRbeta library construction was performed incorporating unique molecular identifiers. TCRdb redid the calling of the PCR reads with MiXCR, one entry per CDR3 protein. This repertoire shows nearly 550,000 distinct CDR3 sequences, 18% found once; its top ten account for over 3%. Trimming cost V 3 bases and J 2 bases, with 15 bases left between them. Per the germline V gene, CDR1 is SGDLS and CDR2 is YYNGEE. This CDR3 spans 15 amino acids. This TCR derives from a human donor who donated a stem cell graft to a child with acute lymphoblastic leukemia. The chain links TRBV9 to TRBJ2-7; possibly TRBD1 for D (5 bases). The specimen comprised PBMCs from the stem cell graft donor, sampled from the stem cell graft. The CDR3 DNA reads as TGTGCCAGCAGCGCTTGGGCGGACACAGCCTACGAGCAGTACTTC. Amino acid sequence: CASSAWADTAYEQYF.